The present TCR beta chain was sequenced within a study of a mutant IDH1 vaccine in newly diagnosed glioma. General observations from the study: Evidence of vaccine-induced immune responses was documented in less than 95% of patients.

Details on this clone: Its specificity is unknown.

Germline V gene sequence: CDR1 MRHNA, CDR2 SNTAGT. Losses at the gene ends were 5 bases for V and 8 bases for J; bases not matched to a gene: 8. The CDR3 contains 14 residues. TCRdb keeps only in-frame clones here, not all; method: immunoSEQ multiplex PCR. The sample holds fewer than 100,000 clones; roughly 89% are singletons and the top ten take approximately 0.57%. Noted time point: baseline, week 1 (first vaccination visit). Treatment: pre-vaccination baseline after standard-of-care therapy. The study enrolled donors with new WHO grade 3 or 4 IDH1-mutant, ATRX-lost astrocytomas. The TCR originated in a woman in her fifties or sixties with glioma. The sample in question was PBMCs, obtained from a glioma patient treated with radiotherapy, temozolomide or both. The V call is TRBV6-4, the J call TRBJ2-1, with 8 nucleotides matching TRBD1. CDR3: CASSSYRGRHEQFF. DNA of the CDR3: TGTGCCAGCAGTAGCTACAGGGGGAGGCATGAGCAGTTCTTC.